This T cell receptor (beta chain) was captured in a study of blood T cell repertoires in COVID-19. Study information: Samples representing acute and convalescent COVID-19 were sourced from the United States, Italy and Spain. The cDNA or gDNA used as material had been derived from T cells, B-cell-depleted T cells, or PBMCs.

This CDR3 has 11 residues. V lost 5 bases and J 3 bases, leaving 6 bases between the germline ends. Germline loops: CDR1 DFQATT, CDR2 SNEGSKA (reference sequence). Original processing notes: From reference gene primer amplification, estimates of nucleated cell counts were derived. The assay was immunoSEQ multiplex PCR, and TCRdb's table has in-frame clones only and misses some. V and J calls and clone size follow that table, whereas D and trimming were derived from the DNA. This table holds 130,000 to 150,000 clones, 75% to 90% found once. This sequence joins TRBV20-1 and TRBJ2-3, with D hard to call. Material: peripheral blood. This TCR derives from a man aged 45-65 years who had recovered from COVID-19. The CDR3: CSAPSTDTQYF. Written as DNA, the CDR3 is TGCAGTGCTCCCAGTACAGATACGCAGTATTTT.